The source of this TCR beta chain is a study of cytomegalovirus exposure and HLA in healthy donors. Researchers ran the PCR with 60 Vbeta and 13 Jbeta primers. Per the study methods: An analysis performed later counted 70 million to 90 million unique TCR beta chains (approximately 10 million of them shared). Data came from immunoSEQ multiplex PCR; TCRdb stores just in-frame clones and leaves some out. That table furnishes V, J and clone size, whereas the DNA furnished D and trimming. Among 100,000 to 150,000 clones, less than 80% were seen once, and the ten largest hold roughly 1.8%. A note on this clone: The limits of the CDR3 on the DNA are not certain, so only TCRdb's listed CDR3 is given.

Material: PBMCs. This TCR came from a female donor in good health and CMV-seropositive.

The CDR3 here is CASSEVASGSNDF. The V call is TRBV2, the J call TRBJ2-7; the table's TRBD2 call for D was not verified on the DNA. The CDR3 is made up of 13 amino acids, end residues included. Germline CDR1 SNHLY, CDR2 FYNNEI.